What follows are 20 T cell receptor beta chains derived from one specimen sequenced in a study of tumor T cells in aggressive B-cell lymphoma. Sequencing was performed with immunoSEQ multiplex PCR; in TCRdb, only in-frame clones are kept and a portion is missing. The sample holds about 3,600 clones, 86% seen once. The source material was tumor tissue. These receptors were taken from an adult with diffuse large B cell lymphoma.

The chain uses TRBV5-1 and TRBJ1-1; D gene uncertain. The CDR3 loop spans 14 amino acids. From germline, CDR1 is SGHRS and CDR2 YFSETQ. The V end was cut by 0 bases, the J end by 1 base, with 7 bases between. The CDR3 sequence: CASSLASTNTEAFF. For the CDR3, the DNA is TGCGCCAGCAGCTTGGCCAGTACGAACACTGAAGCTTTCTTT.

The J gene is TRBJ2-1, the V gene TRBV28; perhaps TRBD1 as D (5 bases). Germline CDR1 reads MDHEN; CDR2 reads SYDVKM. The CDR3 contains 17 residues. The ends were cut back, 3 bases at V and 0 bases at J, with 15 bases in the middle. DNA for the CDR3: TGTGCCAGCAGTTTTACCAGGGTTTCGAGCTCCTACAATGAGCAGTTCTTC. Translating it yields CASSFTRVSSSYNEQFF.

The chain has TRBV11-2 and TRBJ1-2; the D gene is possibly TRBD1 (6 bases). This CDR3 is built from 17 residues. With 1 base removed from V and 3 bases from J, the gap between germline ends came to 18 bases. The V gene's germline CDR1 is SGHAT and CDR2 FQNNGV. CDR3 coding DNA: TGTGCCAGCAGCTTAGCCGGGGGGCAGCAAGGGGACTATGGCTACACCTTC. Residues: CASSLAGGQQGDYGYTF.

The chain carries TRBV7-9 and TRBJ2-7; weak D call: TRBD2 (6 bases). The CDR3 has 13 amino acids. The V gene's germline CDR1 is SEHNR and CDR2 FQNEAQ (reference sequence). V lost 1 base to trimming and J lost 7 bases, with 11 bases between them. The CDR3 DNA follows: TGTGCCAGCAGCTTAGGGGGGGTGAGGGAGCAGTACTTC. This gives the protein CASSLGGVREQYF. Complete variable domain (other parts from reference TRBV7-9 and TRBJ2-7): DTGVSQNPRHKITKRGQNVTFRCDPISEHNRLYWYRQTLGQGPEFLTYFQNEAQLEKSRLLSDRFSAERPKGSFSTLEIQRTEQGDSAMYLCASSLGGVREQYFGPGTRLTVT.

This chain joins TRBV9 and TRBJ2-7; D may be TRBD1 (5 bases). The CDR3 sequence is 14 residues long. In germline, CDR1 is SGDLS, CDR2 YYNGEE. The ends were cut back, 4 bases at V and 0 bases at J, with 11 bases in the middle. CDR3 sequence: CASSRRQSSYEQYF. In nucleotides, the CDR3 is TGTGCCAGCAGCAGACGACAGAGCTCCTACGAGCAGTACTTC. The full variable domain, its missing parts supplied by reference TRBV9 and TRBJ2-7, is DSGVTQTPKHLITATGQRVTLRCSPRSGDLSVYWYQQSLDQGLQFLIQYYNGEERAKGNILERFSAQQFPDLHSELNLSSLELGDSALYFCASSRRQSSYEQYFGPGTRLTVT.

The chain links TRBV7-8 to TRBJ1-5; tentatively, D is TRBD1 (6 bases). V lost 1 base, J lost 5 bases, and 9 bases lay in between. This CDR3 has 14 residues. Germline V lookup: CDR1 SGHVS, CDR2 FQNEAQ. The CDR3 region has the DNA TGTGCCAGCAGCTTAGACAGGGCTGATCAGCCCCAGCATTTT. It translates to CASSLDRADQPQHF.

J is TRBJ1-2 and V is TRBV5-1; 9 nucleotides align to TRBD1. Trimming cost V 4 bases and J 1 base; bases outside gene matches: 5. The germline gives CDR1 SGHRS, CDR2 YFSETQ. The CDR3 consists of 15 residues. CDR3 in DNA: TGCGCCAGCAGCCTAGGGACAGGGAATAACTATGGCTACACCTTC. It encodes CASSLGTGNNYGYTF.

This clone was seen once. This rearrangement joins TRBV27 to TRBJ1-4; no reliable D call. Trimming cost V 3 bases and J 5 bases, with 25 bases left between them. The CDR3 is made up of 19 amino acids. Germline CDR1 MNHEY, CDR2 SMNVEV (reference sequence). CDR3 sequence reads: CASSLGVRTPGSPNEKLFF. The CDR3 nucleotides are TGTGCCAGCAGTTTGGGAGTCCGAACGCCGGGCTCCCCCAATGAAAAACTGTTTTTT.

To note about this clone: One end of the junction does not line up with germline, which may come from a read error. The rearrangement links TRBV7-7 to TRBJ2-2; possible D gene TRBD2, 6 bases. CDR1 and CDR2 (germline): SSHAT, FNYEAQ (reference sequence). The CDR3 extends over 18 amino acids. For the CDR3, the DNA is TGTGCTAGCAGCTCCGGAATACCGGGACTCACCTTAACCGGGGAGCTGTTTTTT. Amino acids: CASSSGIPGLTLTGELFF.

This clone was seen more than once but under ten times. The chain couples TRBV6-5 to TRBJ1-1, with D possibly being TRBD1 (5 bases). Germline CDR1 and CDR2: MNHEY and SVGAGI. Trimming took 6 bases from V and 6 from J, leaving 11 bases between them. CDR3 size: 12 residues. The CDR3 DNA follows: TGTGCCAGCAGACCGTCGGGGGCTGAAGCTTTCTTT. It yields the protein CASRPSGAEAFF.

The CDR3 sequence is CASSENLGGLSPLHF. Here the CDR3 DNA reads TGTGCCAGCAGTGAGAATCTTGGAGGGCTGTCACCCCTCCACTTT. The rearrangement links TRBV25-1 to TRBJ1-6; D call uncertain. Deletions cut 3 bases from V and 10 bases from J, with 16 bases between. Germline CDR1 MGHDK, CDR2 SYGVNS. The CDR3 consists of 15 residues.

This clone turned up a few times. V and J are TRBV4-3 and TRBJ2-7; 11 bases map to TRBD2. The germline CDR1 and CDR2 sequences are LGHNA and YSLEER. CDR3 size: 13 residues. With V trimmed by 9 bases and J by 3 bases, 4 bases remained unmatched. The CDR3 nucleotides read TGCGCCAGGGGTAGCGGGGGGGGCTACGAGCAGTACTTC. As protein: CARGSGGGYEQYF.

The chain carries TRBV5-6 and TRBJ1-1; 9 bases align to TRBD1. After removal of 3 bases from V and 6 bases from J, the junction contained 12 bases not matched to a gene. The CDR3 runs to 16 residues. Germline lookup yields CDR1 SGHDT and CDR2 YYEEEE. CDR3 nucleotide sequence: TGTGCCAGCAGCTCGGCTCGACAGGGGGATAGCGCTGAAGCTTTCTTT. This translates into CASSSARQGDSAEAFF.

The chain is built from TRBV4-3 and TRBJ1-4, with D tentatively TRBD1 (6 bases). V lost 0 bases, J lost 6 bases, and 14 bases lay in between. Per germline, CDR1 LGHNA and CDR2 YSLEER. CDR3 length: 16 residues. Here the CDR3 reads CASSQDHGGQDEKLFF. The CDR3 nucleotides are TGCGCCAGCAGCCAAGATCACGGGGGGCAGGATGAAAAACTGTTTTTT.

For this clone: Within the sample, other DNA sequences also encode this same CDR3. The chain carries TRBV7-2 and TRBJ1-6; D call uncertain. With 2 bases removed from V and 1 base from J, the gap between germline ends came to 9 bases. The V gene's germline CDR1 is SGHTA and CDR2 FQGNSA. The CDR3 extends over 16 amino acids. DNA for the CDR3: TGTGCCAGCAGCTTATACGGAGTATCCTATAATTCACCCCTCCACTTT. It is translated as CASSLYGVSYNSPLHF.

The chain recombines TRBV18 with TRBJ2-7, with 10 positions matching TRBD1. This CDR3 comprises 15 residues. Germline V gene data show CDR1 as KGHSH and CDR2 as LQKENI. V gave up 6 bases and J gave up 4 bases; unmatched junction bases: 9. CDR3: CASSGPGQGLYEQYF. The DNA for the CDR3 is TGTGCCAGCTCGGGGCCGGGACAGGGGTTGTACGAGCAGTACTTC.

This clone was seen only a few times. The V and J genes are TRBV28 and TRBJ1-1, with 8 bases identical to TRBD1. The CDR3 loop spans 14 amino acids. The germline gives CDR1 MDHEN, CDR2 SYDVKM. Germline trimming cut 6 bases from V and 4 bases from J; bases unmatched to any gene: 7. In DNA, the CDR3 is TGTGCCAGCAGCTCAACAGGGGGAGGCACTGAAGCTTTCTTT. Translated: CASSSTGGGTEAFF.

This chain uses TRBV9 with TRBJ2-3, with TRBD2 matching 8 bases. V shed 0 bases and J 9 bases; nucleotides not matched to a gene: 12. This CDR3 comprises 16 residues. Germline V gene lookup returns CDR1 SGDLS and CDR2 YYNGEE. The CDR3 sequence is CASSVGGGGPTGTQYF. In nucleotides, the CDR3 is TGTGCCAGCAGCGTAGGAGGCGGGGGGCCCACAGGGACGCAGTATTTT.

CDR3 sequence: CASSLRTGRTDTQYF. DNA of the CDR3: TGTGCCAGCAGCCTCCGGACTGGACGCACAGATACGCAGTATTTT. This sequence joins TRBV5-6 and TRBJ2-3; the D gene is possibly TRBD2 (5 bases). The CDR3 sequence is 15 residues long. Germline V gene lookup returns CDR1 SGHDT and CDR2 YYEEEE. The V end was cut by 4 bases, the J end by 1 base, with 13 bases between.

The chain carries TRBV5-4 and TRBJ2-3, with 9 nucleotides matching TRBD1. J lost 3 bases, V lost 0 bases, and 5 bases had no gene match. The CDR3 runs to 16 residues. Germline CDR1 reads SGHNT; CDR2 reads YYREEE (reference sequence). CDR3 nucleotides: TGTGCCAGCAGCTTGGCTGTACAGGGGGCAACAGATACGCAGTATTTT. Protein: CASSLAVQGATDTQYF. Full variable domain (missing parts from reference TRBV5-4 and TRBJ2-3): ETGVTQSPTHLIKTRGQQVTLRCSSQSGHNTVSWYQQALGQGPQFIFQYYREEENGRGNFPPRFSGLQFPNYSSELNVNALELDDSALYLCASSLAVQGATDTQYFGPGTRLTVL.